The clone carrying this TCR beta chain has only a few counts. Antigen specificity is unknown. These data belong to a study of cytomegalovirus exposure and HLA in healthy donors. Notes on the study in general: Three CMV-associated chains proved CMV antigen-specific in vitro. Certain sequence variants were highly shared and formed a cluster, and this cluster was likely a sequencing artifact.

Germline V gene data show CDR1 as SNHLY and CDR2 as FYNNEI. The CDR3 contains 13 residues. Germline trimming cut 2 bases from V and 15 bases from J; bases unmatched to any gene: 7. 60 Vbeta and 13 Jbeta primers were used in PCR. Using immunoSEQ multiplex PCR, the repertoire was profiled, and TCRdb retains in-frame clones only, with some absent. Seen here are 100,000 to 150,000 clones, roughly 15% observed once, and the top ten hold 2.5% to 3%. Sequences were obtained from PBMCs. This sequence originates from a female donor in good health and CMV-seropositive. V usage is TRBV2 and J usage is TRBJ1-5, with 10 bases aligning to TRBD1. CDR3 sequence reads: CASSEIRDRGWHF. The DNA of the CDR3 is TGTGCCAGCAGTGAAATCCGGGACAGGGGTTGGCATTTT. Full variable domain (rest looked up from reference TRBV2 and TRBJ1-5): EPEVTQTPSHQVTQMGQEVILRCVPISNHLYFYWYRQILGQKVEFLVSFYNNEISEKSEIFDDQFSVERPDGSNFTLKIRSTKLEDSAMYFCASSEIRDRGWHFGDGTRLSIL.